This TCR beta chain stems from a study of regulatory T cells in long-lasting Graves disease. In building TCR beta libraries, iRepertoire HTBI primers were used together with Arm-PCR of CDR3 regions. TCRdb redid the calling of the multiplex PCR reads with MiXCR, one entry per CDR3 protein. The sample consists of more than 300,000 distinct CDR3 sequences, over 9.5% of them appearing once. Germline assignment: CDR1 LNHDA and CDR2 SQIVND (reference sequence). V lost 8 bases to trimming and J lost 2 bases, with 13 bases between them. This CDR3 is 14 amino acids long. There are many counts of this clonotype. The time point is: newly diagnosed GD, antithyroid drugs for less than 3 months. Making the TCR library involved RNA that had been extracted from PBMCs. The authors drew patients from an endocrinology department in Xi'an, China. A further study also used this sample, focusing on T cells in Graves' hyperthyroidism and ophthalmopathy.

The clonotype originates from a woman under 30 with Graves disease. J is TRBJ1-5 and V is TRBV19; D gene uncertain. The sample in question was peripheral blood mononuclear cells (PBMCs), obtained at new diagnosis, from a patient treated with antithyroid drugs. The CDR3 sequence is CASSSTRGNQPQHF. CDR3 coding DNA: TGTGCCAGTTCTTCCACCCGGGGCAATCAGCCCCAGCATTTT. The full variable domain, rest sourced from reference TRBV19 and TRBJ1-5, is DGGITQSPKYLFRKEGQNVTLSCEQNLNHDAMYWYRQDPGQGLRLIYYSQIVNDFQKGDIAEGYSVSREKKESFPLTVTSAQKNPTAFYLCASSSTRGNQPQHFGDGTRLSIL.